The present entry profiles one T cell receptor beta chain with its context. The data stem from a study of OX40 agonist ivuxolimab in advanced cancers. The wider study: An agonistic human IgG2 monoclonal antibody against OX40 (CD134) was given. Patients were infused with ivuxolimab every 2 weeks at 0.01 to 10 mg/kg. Of the participants, under 50% had some prior anti-PD-1, anti-PD-L1 or anti-CTLA-4 therapy, which was allowed.

TCRdb keeps only in-frame clones here, not all; method: immunoSEQ multiplex PCR. Among tens of thousands of clones listed, 91% were seen once. From germline, CDR1 is MNHEY and CDR2 SMNVEV (reference sequence). The CDR3 is 12 residues long. The V gene end was trimmed by 8 bases and the J gene end by 5 bases; junction bases not matched to a gene: 6. The sequence was obtained from an adult with an advanced solid tumor such as melanoma, head and neck, liver or kidney cancer. The V and J genes are TRBV27 and TRBJ2-7; 7 positions agree with TRBD1. The sequencing used CD4+ or CD8+ T cells sorted from blood, collected in a trial of the OX40 agonist ivuxolimab. CDR3 nucleotide sequence: TGTGCCAGCGGACAGGTCCTTAACGAGCAGTACTTC. Translating it yields CASGQVLNEQYF.